This T cell receptor (beta chain) was sequenced during a study of tumor-infiltrating lymphocytes in localized non-small cell lung cancer. General observations from the study: Each assay used a separate piece of the same tissue.

Looked up from germline, CDR1 is MNHEY and CDR2 is SMNVEV (reference sequence). The V segment lost 3 bases and the J segment 4 bases; nucleotides outside the gene matches: 5. CDR3 length equals 15 residues. Notes on this clone: Its antigen remains unknown.

Some clones are missing from TCRdb's copy, which holds only in-frame ones; the method was immunoSEQ multiplex PCR. The sample contains approximately 12,000 clones, 60% to 85% of which appear only once. The chain employs TRBV27 and TRBJ2-3, with 9 bases matching TRBD2. The source material was lung tumor tissue. The origin of this receptor is a human donor with non-small cell lung cancer. The CDR3 DNA reads TGTGCCAGCAGTTTCGAGGGACTAGCAGCAGATACGCAGTATTTT. This gives the protein CASSFEGLAADTQYF.